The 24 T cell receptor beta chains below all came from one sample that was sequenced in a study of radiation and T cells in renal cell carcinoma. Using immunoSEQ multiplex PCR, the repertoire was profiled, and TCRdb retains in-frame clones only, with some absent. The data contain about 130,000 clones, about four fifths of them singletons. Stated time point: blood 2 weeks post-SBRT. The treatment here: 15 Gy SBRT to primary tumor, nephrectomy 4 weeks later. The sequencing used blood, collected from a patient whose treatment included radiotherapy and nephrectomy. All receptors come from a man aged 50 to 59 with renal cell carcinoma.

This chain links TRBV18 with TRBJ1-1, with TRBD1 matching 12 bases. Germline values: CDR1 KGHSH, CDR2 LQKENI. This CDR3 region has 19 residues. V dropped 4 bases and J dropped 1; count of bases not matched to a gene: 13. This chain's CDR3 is CASSLSLFGTGGENTEAFF. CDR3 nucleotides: TGTGCCAGCTCACTCTCTTTATTCGGGACAGGGGGCGAGAACACTGAAGCTTTCTTT.

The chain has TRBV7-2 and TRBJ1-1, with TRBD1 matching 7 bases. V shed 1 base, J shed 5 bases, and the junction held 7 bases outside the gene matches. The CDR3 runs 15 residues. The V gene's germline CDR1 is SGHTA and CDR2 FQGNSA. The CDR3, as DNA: TGTGCCAGCAGCTTAGATCAGGGGGGTGCGACTGAAGCTTTCTTT. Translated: CASSLDQGGATEAFF.

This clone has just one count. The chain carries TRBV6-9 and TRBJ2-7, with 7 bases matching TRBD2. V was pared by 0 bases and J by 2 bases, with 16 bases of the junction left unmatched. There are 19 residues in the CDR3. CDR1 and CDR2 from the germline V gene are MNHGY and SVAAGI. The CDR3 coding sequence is TGTGCCAGCAGTTATTCGAATCTGTGGAGGACTAGTCTCCCCTACGAGCAGTACTTC. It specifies CASSYSNLWRTSLPYEQYF.

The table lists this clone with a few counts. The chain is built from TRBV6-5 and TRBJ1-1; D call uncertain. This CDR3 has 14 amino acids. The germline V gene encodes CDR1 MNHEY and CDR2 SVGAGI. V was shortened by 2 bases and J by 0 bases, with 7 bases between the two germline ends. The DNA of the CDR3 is TGTGCCAGCAGTTACAGCCAATTGAACACTGAAGCTTTCTTT. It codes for CASSYSQLNTEAFF.

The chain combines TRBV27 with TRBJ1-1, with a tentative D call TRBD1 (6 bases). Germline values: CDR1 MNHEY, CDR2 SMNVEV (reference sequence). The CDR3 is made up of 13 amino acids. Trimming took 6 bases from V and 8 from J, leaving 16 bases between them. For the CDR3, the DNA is TGTGCCAGCAGGGCAGGGGCCGCCACAGAAGCTTTCTTT. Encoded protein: CASRAGAATEAFF.

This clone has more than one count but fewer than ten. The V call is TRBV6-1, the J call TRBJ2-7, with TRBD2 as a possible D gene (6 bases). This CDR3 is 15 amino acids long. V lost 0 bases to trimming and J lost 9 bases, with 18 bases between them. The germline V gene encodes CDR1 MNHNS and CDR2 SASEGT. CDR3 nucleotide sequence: TGTGCCAGCAGTGAAGCGCTCGAGACTAGATTCCCGCAGTACTTC. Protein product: CASSEALETRFPQYF.

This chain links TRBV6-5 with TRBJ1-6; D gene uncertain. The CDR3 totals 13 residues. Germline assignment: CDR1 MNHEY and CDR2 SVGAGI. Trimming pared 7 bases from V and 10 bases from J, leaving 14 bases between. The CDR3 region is CASTPILGSPLHF. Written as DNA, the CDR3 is TGTGCCAGCACCCCGATTTTAGGCTCACCCCTCCACTTT.

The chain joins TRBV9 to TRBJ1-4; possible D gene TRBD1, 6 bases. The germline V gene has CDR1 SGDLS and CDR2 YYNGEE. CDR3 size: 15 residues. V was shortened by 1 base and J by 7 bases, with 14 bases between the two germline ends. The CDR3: CASSVRQGMGEKLFF. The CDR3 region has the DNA TGTGCCAGCAGCGTAAGGCAGGGGATGGGTGAAAAACTGTTTTTT. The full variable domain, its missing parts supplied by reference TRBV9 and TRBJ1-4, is DSGVTQTPKHLITATGQRVTLRCSPRSGDLSVYWYQQSLDQGLQFLIQYYNGEERAKGNILERFSAQQFPDLHSELNLSSLELGDSALYFCASSVRQGMGEKLFFGSGTQLSVL.

CDR3 region: CASSPFAGNTEAFF. The CDR3 region has the DNA TGTGCCAGCAGTCCCTTTGCGGGGAACACTGAAGCTTTCTTT. The gene calls are TRBV27 and TRBJ1-1; D gene uncertain. The CDR3 loop spans 14 amino acids. The ends were cut back, 5 bases at V and 1 base at J, with 11 bases in the middle. Germline V gene data show CDR1 as MNHEY and CDR2 as SMNVEV (reference sequence).

CDR3 protein: CASSLETPSPGALANTGELFF. The CDR3 DNA is TGTGCCAGCAGCTTAGAAACCCCCTCGCCAGGAGCGCTGGCTAACACCGGGGAGCTGTTTTTT. The V and J genes are TRBV13 and TRBJ2-2; D is unclear. The CDR3 extends over 21 amino acids. From germline, CDR1 is PRHDT and CDR2 FYEKMQ (reference sequence). V was trimmed by 1 base and J by 2 bases, leaving 26 bases between them.

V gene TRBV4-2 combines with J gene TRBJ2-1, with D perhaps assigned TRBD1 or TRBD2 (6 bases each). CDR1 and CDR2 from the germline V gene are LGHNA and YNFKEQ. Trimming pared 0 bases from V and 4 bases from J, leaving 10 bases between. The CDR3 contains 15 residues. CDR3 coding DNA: TGTGCCAGCAGCCAAGATAGGGGGGTTTACAATGAGCAGTTCTTC. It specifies CASSQDRGVYNEQFF.

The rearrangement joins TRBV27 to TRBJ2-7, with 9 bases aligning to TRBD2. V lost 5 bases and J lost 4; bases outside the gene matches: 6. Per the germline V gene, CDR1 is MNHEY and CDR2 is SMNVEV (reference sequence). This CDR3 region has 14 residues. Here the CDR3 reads CASSVGAGGYEQYF. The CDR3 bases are TGTGCCAGCAGTGTCGGAGCGGGGGGATACGAGCAGTACTTC.

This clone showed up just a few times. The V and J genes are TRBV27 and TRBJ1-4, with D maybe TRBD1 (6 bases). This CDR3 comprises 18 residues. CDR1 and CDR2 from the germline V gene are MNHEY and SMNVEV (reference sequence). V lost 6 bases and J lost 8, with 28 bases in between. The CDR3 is CASSPKGGTRGLVEKLFF. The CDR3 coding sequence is TGTGCCAGCAGCCCCAAGGGTGGGACACGAGGGCTAGTCGAAAAACTGTTTTTT.

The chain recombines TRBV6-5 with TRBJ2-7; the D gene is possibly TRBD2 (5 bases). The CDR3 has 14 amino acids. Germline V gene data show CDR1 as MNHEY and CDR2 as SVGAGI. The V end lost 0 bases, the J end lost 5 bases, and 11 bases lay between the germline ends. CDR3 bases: TGTGCCAGCAGTTACTCCGGGGTTATCCACGAGCAGTACTTC. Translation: CASSYSGVIHEQYF.

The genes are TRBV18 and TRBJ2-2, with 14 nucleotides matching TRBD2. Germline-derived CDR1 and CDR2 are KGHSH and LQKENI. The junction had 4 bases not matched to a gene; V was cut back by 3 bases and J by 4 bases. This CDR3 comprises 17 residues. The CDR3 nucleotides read TGTGCCAGCTCACCTCCTGGACTAGCGGGGGGCACCGGGGAGCTGTTTTTT. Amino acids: CASSPPGLAGGTGELFF.

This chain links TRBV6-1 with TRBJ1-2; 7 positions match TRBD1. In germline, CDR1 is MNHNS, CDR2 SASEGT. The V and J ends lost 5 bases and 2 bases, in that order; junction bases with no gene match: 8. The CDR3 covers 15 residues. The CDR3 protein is CASSTWTGGNYGYTF. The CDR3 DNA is TGTGCCAGCAGTACCTGGACAGGTGGCAACTATGGCTACACCTTC.

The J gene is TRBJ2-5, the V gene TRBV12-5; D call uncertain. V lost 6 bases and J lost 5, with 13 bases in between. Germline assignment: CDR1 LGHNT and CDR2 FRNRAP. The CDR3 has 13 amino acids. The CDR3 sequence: CASGPKNAETQYF. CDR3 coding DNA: TGTGCTAGTGGCCCAAAAAACGCGGAGACCCAGTACTTC.

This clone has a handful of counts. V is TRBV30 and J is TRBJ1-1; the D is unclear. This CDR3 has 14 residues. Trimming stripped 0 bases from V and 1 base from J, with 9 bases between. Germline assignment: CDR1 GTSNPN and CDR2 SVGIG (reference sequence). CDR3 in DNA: TGTGCCTGGAGTGTGGGGAACCCGAACACTGAAGCTTTCTTT. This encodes CAWSVGNPNTEAFF.

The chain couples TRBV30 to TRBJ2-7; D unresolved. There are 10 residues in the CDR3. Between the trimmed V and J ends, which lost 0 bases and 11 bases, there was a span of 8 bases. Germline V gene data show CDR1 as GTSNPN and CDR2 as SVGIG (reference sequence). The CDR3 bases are TGTGCCTGGAGTGTAAACGAAAAGTACTTC. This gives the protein CAWSVNEKYF.

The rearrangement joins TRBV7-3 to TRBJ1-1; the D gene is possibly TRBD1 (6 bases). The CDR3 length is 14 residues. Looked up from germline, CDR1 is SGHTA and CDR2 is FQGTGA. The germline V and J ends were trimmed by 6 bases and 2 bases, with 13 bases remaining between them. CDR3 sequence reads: CASSPGHANTEAFF. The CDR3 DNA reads TGTGCCAGCAGTCCGGGACACGCAAACACTGAAGCTTTCTTT.

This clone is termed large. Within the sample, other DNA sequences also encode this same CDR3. The chain's CDR3 is CASSFAGGSTDTQYF. DNA of the CDR3: TGTGCCAGCAGTTTTGCGGGGGGGAGCACAGATACGCAGTATTTT. V is TRBV6-5 and J is TRBJ2-3; 9 bases are a match to TRBD2. Losses at the gene ends were 4 bases for V and 0 bases for J; bases not matched to a gene: 2. Germline values: CDR1 MNHEY, CDR2 SVGAGI. The CDR3 loop spans 15 amino acids.

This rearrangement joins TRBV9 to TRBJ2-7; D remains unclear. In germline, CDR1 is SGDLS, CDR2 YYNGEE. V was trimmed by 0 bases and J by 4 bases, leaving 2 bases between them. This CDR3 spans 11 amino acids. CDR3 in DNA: TGTGCCAGCAGCGTAGGATACGAGCAGTACTTC. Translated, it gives CASSVGYEQYF. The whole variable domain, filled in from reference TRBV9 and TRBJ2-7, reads DSGVTQTPKHLITATGQRVTLRCSPRSGDLSVYWYQQSLDQGLQFLIQYYNGEERAKGNILERFSAQQFPDLHSELNLSSLELGDSALYFCASSVGYEQYFGPGTRLTVT.

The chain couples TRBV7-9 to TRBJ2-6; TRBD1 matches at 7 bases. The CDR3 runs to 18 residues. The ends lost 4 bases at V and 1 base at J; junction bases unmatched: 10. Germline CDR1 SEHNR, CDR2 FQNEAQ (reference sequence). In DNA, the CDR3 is TGTGCCAGCAGCTCTCAGACAGGGAGACGTTCTGGGGCCAACGTCCTGACTTTC. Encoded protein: CASSSQTGRRSGANVLTF.

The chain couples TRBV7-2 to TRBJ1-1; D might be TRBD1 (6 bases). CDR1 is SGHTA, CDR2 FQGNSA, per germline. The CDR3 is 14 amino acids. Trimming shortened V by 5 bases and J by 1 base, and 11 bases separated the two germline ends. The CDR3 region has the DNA TGTGCCAGCAGCGGGTCCAGGGGGAACACTGAAGCTTTCTTT. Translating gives CASSGSRGNTEAFF.